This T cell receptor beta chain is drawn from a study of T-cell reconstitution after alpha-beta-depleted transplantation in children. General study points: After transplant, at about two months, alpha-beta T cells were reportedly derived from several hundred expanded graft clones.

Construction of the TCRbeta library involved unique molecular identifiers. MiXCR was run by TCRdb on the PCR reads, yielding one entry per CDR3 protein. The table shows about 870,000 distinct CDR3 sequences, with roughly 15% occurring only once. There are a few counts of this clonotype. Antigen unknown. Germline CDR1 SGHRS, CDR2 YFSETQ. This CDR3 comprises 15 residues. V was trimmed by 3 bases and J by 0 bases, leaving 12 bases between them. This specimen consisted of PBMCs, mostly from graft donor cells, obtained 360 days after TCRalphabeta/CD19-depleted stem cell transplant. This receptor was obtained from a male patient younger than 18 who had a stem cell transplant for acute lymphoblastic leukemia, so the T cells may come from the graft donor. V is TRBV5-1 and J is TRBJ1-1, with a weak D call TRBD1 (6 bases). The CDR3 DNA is TGCGCCAGCAGCTCCTGGACAGCCCTGAACACTGAAGCTTTCTTT. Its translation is CASSSWTALNTEAFF. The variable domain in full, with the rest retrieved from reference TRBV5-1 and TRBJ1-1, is KAGVTQTPRYLIKTRGQQVTLSCSPISGHRSVSWYQQTPGQGLQFLFEYFSETQRNKGNFPGRFSGRQFSNSRSEMNVSTLELGDSALYLCASSSWTALNTEAFFGQGTRLTVV.